The rows below give T cell receptor beta chains drawn from one sample of a study of identical twins. One entry per CDR3 protein, called by TCRdb with MiXCR from the 5' RACE reads. Of 1,800,000 or so distinct CDR3 sequences listed, under 35% are singletons. The sequenced material came from cord blood. Receptors were obtained from a newborn girl in good health. Both conserved end residues are part of each CDR3. The order of the fields is CDR3 protein, CDR3 DNA, D gene, clone size, V gene, J gene. D genes are given only for firm matches. Clone size is stated in some rows and not others, as once, few, many or a class when expanded.

CDR3: CASSQETTSGRPTYNEQFF
DNA: TGTGCCAGCAGCCAAGAAACGACTAGCGGGAGGCCCACCTACAATGAGCAGTTCTTC
D: TRBD2
size: few
V: TRBV4-2
J: TRBJ2-1

CDR3: CAWGTSADTQYF
DNA: TGTGCCTGGGGGACTAGCGCCGATACGCAGTATTTT
D: TRBD2
size: .
V: TRBV30
J: TRBJ2-3

CDR3: CASSFGTGNYGYTF
DNA: TGTGCCAGCAGTTTTGGGACAGGGAACTATGGCTACACCTTC
D: TRBD1
size: many
V: TRBV12-3/TRBV12-4
J: TRBJ1-2

CDR3: CASSYESDEQFF
DNA: TGTGCCAGCAGTTACGAGTCCGATGAGCAGTTCTTC
D: .
size: .
V: TRBV6-6
J: TRBJ2-1

CDR3: CASSQEARGNIQYF
DNA: TGTGCCAGCAGCCAAGAGGCCAGGGGGAACATTCAGTACTTC
D: TRBD1
size: few
V: TRBV3-1
J: TRBJ2-4

CDR3: CASSLTVSHPLHF
DNA: TGTGCCAGCAGCTTGACAGTTTCCCATCCCCTCCACTTT
D: .
size: .
V: TRBV13
J: TRBJ1-6

CDR3: CASSEVDYNERFF
DNA: TGTGCCAGCAGTGAAGTAGATTACAATGAGCGGTTCTTC
D: .
size: .
V: TRBV2
J: TRBJ2-1

CDR3: CASMDRQGYGYTF
DNA: TGTGCCAGCATGGACCGACAGGGCTATGGCTACACCTTC
D: TRBD1
size: few
V: TRBV12-3/TRBV12-4
J: TRBJ1-2

CDR3: CASSPFSGPLNIQYF
DNA: TGTGCCAGCAGCCCTTTCAGTGGGCCCCTCAACATTCAGTACTTC
D: .
size: .
V: TRBV5-8
J: TRBJ2-4

CDR3: CASGKHSTLSSYEQYF
DNA: TGTGCCAGCGGCAAGCATTCGACCTTGAGCTCCTACGAGCAGTACTTC
D: .
size: .
V: TRBV6-2/TRBV6-3
J: TRBJ2-7

CDR3: CASSQGRSYEQYF
DNA: TGCGCCAGCAGCCAAGGACGGTCCTACGAGCAGTACTTC
D: .
size: many
V: TRBV3-1
J: TRBJ2-7

CDR3: CASSEEASYEQYF
DNA: TGTGCCAGCAGCGAAGAGGCCTCCTACGAGCAGTACTTC
D: .
size: .
V: TRBV13
J: TRBJ2-7

CDR3: CASSQDADSGNTIYF
DNA: TGTGCCAGCAGCCAAGACGCAGACTCTGGAAACACCATATATTTT
D: .
size: few
V: TRBV4-2
J: TRBJ1-3

CDR3: CASSENRASYNSPLHF
DNA: TGTGCCAGCAGTGAAAACAGGGCCTCCTATAATTCACCCCTCCACTTT
D: .
size: few
V: TRBV2
J: TRBJ1-6

CDR3: CASSSSQAGLKTQYF
DNA: TGCGCCAGCAGCTCCTCTCAGGCCGGGTTGAAGACCCAGTACTTC
D: .
size: few
V: TRBV5-1
J: TRBJ2-5

CDR3: CSASPGVSTDTQYF
DNA: TGCAGTGCTAGCCCGGGGGTGAGCACAGATACGCAGTATTTT
D: .
size: .
V: TRBV20-1
J: TRBJ2-3

CDR3: CASSSTGGVYNEQFF
DNA: TGTGCCAGCAGCTCGACGGGGGGAGTTTACAATGAGCAGTTCTTC
D: TRBD2
size: few
V: TRBV7-2
J: TRBJ2-1

CDR3: CASSTQQVGRVNQPQHF
DNA: TGTGCCAGCAGCACACAACAAGTCGGGCGGGTAAATCAGCCCCAGCATTTT
D: .
size: few
V: TRBV7-8
J: TRBJ1-5

CDR3: CASSLRRGLAGDTQYF
DNA: TGTGCCAGCAGCTTGCGTCGCGGACTAGCGGGAGATACGCAGTATTTT
D: TRBD2
size: .
V: TRBV13
J: TRBJ2-3

CDR3: CASSLGGGTLSEQFF
DNA: TGCGCCAGCAGCTTGGGCGGGGGCACCTTGAGTGAGCAGTTCTTC
D: .
size: .
V: TRBV5-1
J: TRBJ2-1

CDR3: CAISDPGQGMNEQYF
DNA: TGTGCCATCAGTGACCCGGGACAGGGTATGAATGAGCAGTACTTC
D: TRBD1
size: .
V: TRBV10-3
J: TRBJ2-7

CDR3: CASSKGSKPQHF
DNA: TGTGCCAGCAGCAAGGGGAGTAAGCCCCAGCATTTT
D: .
size: .
V: TRBV21-1
J: TRBJ1-5

CDR3: CASSRKRGGETGRIHGYTF
DNA: TGTGCCAGCAGCCGGAAAAGGGGGGGGGAGACAGGTCGTATTCATGGCTACACCTTC
D: .
size: few
V: TRBV4-2
J: TRBJ1-2

CDR3: CASSRRLAGEDDADTQYF
DNA: TGTGCCAGCAGTCGGAGACTAGCGGGAGAGGATGATGCAGATACGCAGTATTTT
D: TRBD2
size: few
V: TRBV6-5
J: TRBJ2-3

CDR3: CATSRQNYEQYF
DNA: TGTGCCACCAGCAGACAGAACTACGAGCAGTACTTC
D: .
size: many
V: TRBV15
J: TRBJ2-7

CDR3: CASSWHFGQPIQETQYF
DNA: TGCGCCAGCAGCTGGCATTTTGGGCAACCAATTCAAGAGACCCAGTACTTC
D: .
size: .
V: TRBV5-1
J: TRBJ2-5

CDR3: CSAKSGVKETQFF
DNA: TGCAGTGCTAAATCGGGGGTAAAAGAGACCCAGTTCTTC
D: .
size: .
V: TRBV20-1
J: TRBJ2-1

CDR3: CSARLAGPSYNEQFF
DNA: TGCAGTGCTAGGCTAGCGGGTCCCTCCTACAATGAGCAGTTCTTC
D: TRBD2
size: .
V: TRBV20-1
J: TRBJ2-1

CDR3: CASSPTRGSNTEAFF
DNA: TGTGCCAGCAGCCCCACCCGGGGCTCGAACACTGAAGCTTTCTTT
D: .
size: few
V: TRBV28
J: TRBJ1-1

CDR3: CASSLGRVRGYTF
DNA: TGTGCCAGCAGCCTCGGGAGAGTTCGAGGCTACACCTTC
D: .
size: .
V: TRBV3-1
J: TRBJ1-2

CDR3: CAIKKTSAYNEQFF
DNA: TGTGCCATCAAAAAGACTAGCGCCTACAATGAGCAGTTCTTC
D: TRBD2
size: few
V: TRBV10-3
J: TRBJ2-1

CDR3: CASSDRQGHLANTGELFF
DNA: TGCGCCAGCAGCGATCGACAGGGACACCTCGCGAACACCGGGGAGCTGTTTTTT
D: TRBD1
size: .
V: TRBV5-1
J: TRBJ2-2

CDR3: CASSLPPKNIQYF
DNA: TGTGCCAGCAGTTTACCCCCTAAAAACATTCAGTACTTC
D: .
size: few
V: TRBV28
J: TRBJ2-4

CDR3: CASSRWGGQGYTF
DNA: TGCGCCAGCAGCCGGTGGGGGGGCCAAGGCTACACCTTC
D: .
size: .
V: TRBV5-1
J: TRBJ1-2

CDR3: CASSYSVGGGFLAEAFF
DNA: TGTGCCAGCAGTTACTCGGTGGGGGGGGGCTTCCTCGCCGAAGCTTTCTTT
D: .
size: .
V: TRBV6-5
J: TRBJ1-1

CDR3: CSSSGGGTDTQYF
DNA: TGCAGCTCGTCGGGCGGGGGCACAGATACGCAGTATTTT
D: .
size: many
V: TRBV29-1
J: TRBJ2-3

CDR3: CASSLTSGSWAGCNEQFF
DNA: TGTGCCAGCAGCTTAACTAGCGGGAGTTGGGCCGGTTGCAATGAGCAGTTCTTC
D: TRBD2
size: .
V: TRBV7-6
J: TRBJ2-1

CDR3: CASSERQGGAFF
DNA: TGTGCCAGCAGTGAAAGACAGGGGGGAGCTTTCTTT
D: TRBD1
size: few
V: TRBV6-1
J: TRBJ1-1

CDR3: CASSQRAGGSDTQYF
DNA: TGTGCCAGCAGCCAAAGAGCGGGGGGGTCAGATACGCAGTATTTT
D: TRBD2
size: .
V: TRBV7-9
J: TRBJ2-3

CDR3: CSVTLGQGGEQETQYF
DNA: TGCAGCGTTACCCTGGGACAGGGAGGGGAGCAAGAGACCCAGTACTTC
D: TRBD1
size: once
V: TRBV29-1
J: TRBJ2-5

CDR3: CSAASLRAGYTF
DNA: TGCAGTGCTGCGTCCTTGAGGGCTGGCTACACCTTC
D: .
size: .
V: TRBV20-1
J: TRBJ1-2

CDR3: CASSLVAGIYYGYTF
DNA: TGCGCCAGCAGCTTGGTTGCAGGAATATACTATGGCTACACCTTC
D: .
size: .
V: TRBV5-1
J: TRBJ1-2

CDR3: CASSHTRRYNEQFF
DNA: TGTGCCAGCAGCCATACTAGAAGATACAATGAGCAGTTCTTC
D: .
size: .
V: TRBV11-2
J: TRBJ2-1

CDR3: CASSPLTGAGGYTF
DNA: TGTGCCAGCAGCCCCTTAACAGGGGCTGGGGGCTACACCTTC
D: TRBD1
size: .
V: TRBV3-1
J: TRBJ1-2

CDR3: CSASGGRENIQYF
DNA: TGCAGTGCTAGCGGCGGGAGGGAAAACATTCAGTACTTC
D: TRBD2
size: .
V: TRBV20-1
J: TRBJ2-4

CDR3: CSVYSDRAYNEQFF
DNA: TGCAGCGTTTATTCAGACAGGGCCTACAATGAGCAGTTCTTC
D: TRBD1
size: many
V: TRBV29-1
J: TRBJ2-1

CDR3: CSARRQPSSGANVLTF
DNA: TGCAGTGCTAGACGGCAGCCCAGCTCTGGGGCCAACGTCCTGACTTTC
D: .
size: .
V: TRBV20-1
J: TRBJ2-6

CDR3: CASSPLDRLYTDTQYF
DNA: TGTGCCAGCAGCCCTCTAGACCGGCTATACACAGATACGCAGTATTTT
D: .
size: few
V: TRBV4-2
J: TRBJ2-3

CDR3: CASSLYEGSEQYF
DNA: TGTGCCAGCAGTTTATATGAGGGATCCGAGCAGTACTTC
D: .
size: few
V: TRBV27
J: TRBJ2-7

CDR3: CASSHAGGRTGTQYF
DNA: TGTGCCAGCAGCCACGCGGGGGGACGCACAGGTACGCAGTATTTT
D: TRBD2
size: few
V: TRBV4-2
J: TRBJ2-3

CDR3: CASSSGSDPSTDTQYF
DNA: TGCGCCAGCAGCTCTGGGTCAGACCCTAGCACAGATACGCAGTATTTT
D: .
size: few
V: TRBV5-1
J: TRBJ2-3

CDR3: CASSQDQRGSSYNEQFF
DNA: TGCGCCAGCAGCCAAGACCAGCGGGGGAGCTCCTACAATGAGCAGTTCTTC
D: TRBD2
size: .
V: TRBV4-1
J: TRBJ2-1

CDR3: CASSPYSGIEQYF
DNA: TGCGCCAGCAGCCCATACTCAGGGATTGAGCAGTACTTC
D: .
size: .
V: TRBV5-1
J: TRBJ2-7

CDR3: CASSFSSEQYF
DNA: TGTGCCAGCAGTTTCTCCTCCGAGCAGTACTTC
D: .
size: many
V: TRBV12-3/TRBV12-4
J: TRBJ2-7

CDR3: CASSLVASGSLYNEQYF
DNA: TGTGCCAGCAGCTTGGTGGCTAGCGGGAGTCTTTACAATGAGCAGTACTTC
D: TRBD2
size: once
V: TRBV5-5
J: TRBJ2-7

CDR3: CASKGRRLTDTQYF
DNA: TGTGCCAGCAAGGGACGGCGGCTCACAGATACGCAGTATTTT
D: .
size: .
V: TRBV27
J: TRBJ2-3

CDR3: CSVKGQGAAEAFF
DNA: TGCAGCGTTAAAGGACAGGGGGCTGCTGAAGCTTTCTTT
D: TRBD1
size: few
V: TRBV29-1
J: TRBJ1-1

CDR3: CASSQDSARTDTQYF
DNA: TGTGCCAGCAGCCAAGACAGCGCCCGCACAGATACGCAGTATTTT
D: .
size: few
V: TRBV14
J: TRBJ2-3

CDR3: CASSLGGRTEAFF
DNA: TGTGCCAGCAGCTTGGGAGGAAGGACTGAAGCTTTCTTT
D: .
size: many
V: TRBV5-1
J: TRBJ1-1